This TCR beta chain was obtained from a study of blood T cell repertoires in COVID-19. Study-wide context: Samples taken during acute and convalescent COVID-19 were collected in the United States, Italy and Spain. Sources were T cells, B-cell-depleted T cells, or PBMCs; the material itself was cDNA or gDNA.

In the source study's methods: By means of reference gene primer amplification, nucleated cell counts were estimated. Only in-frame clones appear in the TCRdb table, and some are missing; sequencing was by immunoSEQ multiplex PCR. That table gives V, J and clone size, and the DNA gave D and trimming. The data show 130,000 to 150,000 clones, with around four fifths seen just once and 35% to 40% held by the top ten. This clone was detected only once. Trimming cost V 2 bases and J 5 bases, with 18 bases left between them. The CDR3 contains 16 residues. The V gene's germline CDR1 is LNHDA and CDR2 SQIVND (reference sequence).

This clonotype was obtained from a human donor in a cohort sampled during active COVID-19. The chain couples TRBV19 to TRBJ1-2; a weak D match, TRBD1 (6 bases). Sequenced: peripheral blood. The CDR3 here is CASSISGTQRGYGYTF. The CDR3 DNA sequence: TGTGCCAGTAGTATAAGCGGGACCCAAAGGGGGTATGGCTACACCTTC.